The sequence of this T cell receptor (beta chain) was determined in a study of blood T cell repertoires in COVID-19. For the study at large: PBMCs, B-cell-depleted T cells, or T cells provided the cDNA or gDNA that made up the material.

In the authors' workflow: The assay estimated nucleated cells by amplifying reference gene primers. Data came from immunoSEQ multiplex PCR; TCRdb stores just in-frame clones and leaves some out. The DNA was the basis for D and trimming; V, J and clone size are from that table. The sample includes 130,000 to 150,000 clones, around nine tenths of them seen just once. This CDR3 is 15 amino acids long. V lost 2 bases to trimming and J lost 2 bases; unmatched junction nucleotides: 5. Per germline, CDR1 MDHEN and CDR2 SYDVKM. The V call is TRBV28, the J call TRBJ2-7, with 8 bases matching TRBD2. This TCR came from a woman under 40 with acute COVID-19. Input material: PBMCs or T cells enriched from blood (not recorded which). The CDR3 DNA follows: TGTGCCAGCAGTTTAATTGGTAGCGGGACCTACGAGCAGTACTTC. Translating gives CASSLIGSGTYEQYF. The whole variable domain, remainder taken from reference TRBV28 and TRBJ2-7, is DVKVTQSSRYLVKRTGEKVFLECVQDMDHENMFWYRQDPGLGLRLIYFSYDVKMKEKGDIPEGYSVSREKKERFSLILESASTNQTSMYLCASSLIGSGTYEQYFGPGTRLTVT.